These 22 T cell receptor beta chains were all obtained from the same sample, sequenced in a study of T cells after yellow fever vaccination. TCRdb re-derived calls from the 5' RACE reads in MiXCR, one entry per CDR3 protein. This sample has 100,000 to 150,000 distinct CDR3 sequences; 7.4% occur once, and the top ten carry about 2.7%. Material: CD4+ T cells sorted from PBMCs, obtained 10 days after the first yellow fever vaccination. These receptors originate from a man aged 18-30 years who received the YFV17D yellow fever vaccine.

The sample holds many counts of this clonotype. The chain couples TRBV11-2 to TRBJ2-5; D possibly corresponds to TRBD1 (5 bases). This CDR3 region has 17 residues. The V gene lost 0 bases and the J gene lost 2 bases, with 16 bases spanning the gap. Germline V lookup: CDR1 SGHAT, CDR2 FQNNGV. The CDR3 region has the DNA TGTGCCAGCAGCTTAGACAGACAGAGGAGACTTCAAGAGACCCAGTACTTC. As protein: CASSLDRQRRLQETQYF.

This clonotype came up many times. V and J are TRBV4-1 and TRBJ2-5; 9 nucleotides line up with TRBD2. This CDR3 spans 19 amino acids. V dropped 0 bases and J dropped 0; count of bases not matched to a gene: 11. Germline V gene sequence: CDR1 MGHRA, CDR2 YSYEKL. CDR3 sequence: CASSQDLFFLAGNQETQYF. For the CDR3, the DNA is TGCGCCAGCAGCCAAGATCTATTCTTCCTAGCGGGGAACCAAGAGACCCAGTACTTC.

At least ten counts were recorded for this clonotype. The J gene is TRBJ2-5, the V gene TRBV5-1; 11 nucleotides agree with TRBD1. Germline loops: CDR1 SGHRS, CDR2 YFSETQ. The CDR3 loop spans 15 amino acids. Germline trimming cut 1 base from V and 4 bases from J; bases unmatched to any gene: 3. This CDR3 is CASSLQGTGGETQYF. In nucleotides, the CDR3 is TGCGCCAGCAGCTTGCAAGGGACAGGGGGAGAGACCCAGTACTTC.

This clonotype was picked up many times. The chain uses TRBV28 and TRBJ1-4; D is perhaps TRBD1 (5 bases). The CDR3 totals 13 residues. Germline CDR1 is MDHEN and CDR2 is SYDVKM. Trimming removed 6 bases from V and 5 bases from J, with 10 bases in between. CDR3 amino acids: CASSDRQNEKLFF. DNA for the CDR3: TGTGCCAGCAGCGATCGACAGAATGAAAAACTGTTTTTT.

CDR3 sequence: CAFNAGTGGVLWYNEQFF. The CDR3, as DNA: TGTGCCTTCAACGCCGGGACAGGGGGGGTTCTTTGGTACAATGAGCAGTTCTTC. The rearrangement joins TRBV12-3 or TRBV12-4 to TRBJ2-1; 11 positions agree with TRBD1. V lost 11 bases and J lost 4; bases outside the gene matches: 19. The CDR3 totals 18 residues.

This clonotype turned up a few times. J is TRBJ1-4 and V is TRBV23-1; D unresolved. TRBV23-1 is classed as an ORF, of uncertain function. Trimming shortened V by 4 bases and J by 4 bases, and 13 bases separated the two germline ends. CDR3 length: 15 amino acids. The CDR3 is CASSREEPHNEKLFF. Here the CDR3 DNA reads TGCGCCAGCAGTCGAGAGGAGCCGCATAATGAAAAACTGTTTTTT.

As to this clonotype: This may come from a read error, since a much larger clone is one base off. Here the CDR3 reads CASSVATAGQENQYF. CDR3 DNA: TGTGCCAGCAGCGTAGCTACCGCGGGACAAGAGAACCAGTACTTC. The chain employs TRBV9 and TRBJ2-5, with D perhaps TRBD1 or TRBD2 (6 bases each). The CDR3 has 15 amino acids. Germline CDR1 SGDLS, CDR2 YYNGEE.

This clonotype was picked up many times. The chain is built from TRBV20-1 and TRBJ2-7; the D gene could be TRBD1 or TRBD2 (6 bases each). V shed 8 bases and J shed 3 bases, with 14 bases lying between them. There are 12 residues in the CDR3. CDR1 DFQATT and CDR2 SNEGSKA come from the germline V gene (reference sequence). The DNA of the CDR3 is TGCAGTCTGTCCGGGGGCCACTACGAGCAGTACTTC. Its translation is CSLSGGHYEQYF.

This clonotype was found many times. The chain joins TRBV6-5 to TRBJ2-1; a possible D gene is TRBD2 (6 bases). This CDR3 comprises 15 residues. V was cut by 0 bases and J by 9 bases, with 15 bases left in between. Germline CDR1 reads MNHEY; CDR2 reads SVGAGI. The chain's CDR3 is CASSYSMGLGGEQFF. The CDR3 DNA sequence: TGTGCCAGCAGTTACTCGATGGGACTTGGGGGTGAGCAGTTCTTC.

This clonotype has at least ten counts. The CDR3 region is CASSPWTAGLYEQYV. The CDR3 DNA reads TGTGCCAGCAGCCCTTGGACAGCGGGACTTTACGAGCAGTACGTC. This chain uses TRBV12-3 or TRBV12-4 with TRBJ2-7; weak D call: TRBD2 (7 bases). V lost 6 bases, J lost 4 bases, and 19 bases lay in between. The CDR3 has 15 amino acids.

This clonotype was found many times. V is TRBV20-1 and J is TRBJ2-7; weak D call: TRBD1 (6 bases). The germline gives CDR1 DFQATT, CDR2 SNEGSKA (reference sequence). This CDR3 region has 12 residues. V gave up 6 bases and J gave up 1 base, with 10 bases separating them. In DNA, the CDR3 is TGCAGTGCCAACAGGGATTCCTACGAGCAGTACTTC. This sequence encodes CSANRDSYEQYF.

The CDR3 loop is CSPEANPYEQYF. As DNA, the CDR3 is TGCAGCCCCGAAGCTAACCCTTACGAGCAGTACTTC. J is TRBJ2-7 and V is TRBV29-1; no clear D gene. There are 12 residues in the CDR3. Trimming removed 8 bases from V and 4 bases from J, with 15 bases in between. Per the germline V gene, CDR1 is SQVTM and CDR2 is ANQGSEA.

This clonotype was counted ten times or more. V usage is TRBV12-3 or TRBV12-4 and J usage is TRBJ2-7; 7 positions agree with TRBD1. This CDR3 is 15 amino acids long. V shed 5 bases and J 2 bases; nucleotides not matched to a gene: 9. CDR3 loop: CASSPTGTVAYEQYF. Written as DNA, the CDR3 is TGTGCCAGCAGTCCTACCGGGACAGTCGCCTACGAGCAGTACTTC.

The sample holds many counts of this clonotype. A read error may account for a junction end that differs from germline. The gene calls are TRBV7-7 and TRBJ2-1; TRBD2 matches 9 bases. Germline V lookup: CDR1 SSHAT, CDR2 FNYEAQ (reference sequence). The CDR3 length is 16 residues. The CDR3 bases are TGTGCTAGCAGCGACCTTGCGGCGGGGGGGAGCAATGAGCAGTTCTTC. Encoded protein: CASSDLAAGGSNEQFF.

The chain uses TRBV20-1 and TRBJ2-1, with D perhaps being TRBD1 or TRBD2 (5 bases each). From germline, CDR1 is DFQATT and CDR2 SNEGSKA (reference sequence). Trimming shortened V by 5 bases and J by 5 bases, and 10 bases separated the two germline ends. The CDR3 contains 12 residues. Written as DNA, the CDR3 is TGCAGTGCTCCAGGGACGGACAATGAGCAGTTCTTC. It translates to CSAPGTDNEQFF.

There are a few counts of this clonotype. The chain employs TRBV7-9 and TRBJ2-2; D not resolved. Germline V gene lookup returns CDR1 SEHNR and CDR2 FQNEAQ (reference sequence). The CDR3 sequence is 15 residues long. Trimming took 0 bases from V and 3 from J, leaving 8 bases between them. The CDR3 DNA reads TGTGCCAGCAGCTTAGCCGTGGCGGACACCGGGGAGCTGTTTTTT. This encodes CASSLAVADTGELFF.

This clonotype was seen repeatedly, ten times or more. This chain uses TRBV3-1 with TRBJ2-5; no reliable D call. The CDR3 loop spans 11 amino acids. Per germline, CDR1 LGHDT and CDR2 YNNKEL (reference sequence). V was trimmed by 0 bases and J by 7 bases, leaving 3 bases between them. The CDR3 protein is CASSQDVTQYF. As DNA, the CDR3 is TGTGCCAGCAGCCAAGACGTGACCCAGTACTTC.

The gene calls are TRBV28 and TRBJ2-5, with D unresolved. The CDR3 is 14 residues long. The V gene's germline CDR1 is MDHEN and CDR2 SYDVKM. V gave up 1 base and J gave up 5 bases, with 11 bases separating them. For the CDR3, the DNA is TGTGCCAGCAGTTTATCTCCCGCCTTTGAGACCCAGTACTTC. Protein: CASSLSPAFETQYF.

This clonotype was observed at least ten times. The chain has TRBV4-3 and TRBJ1-6; D gene uncertain. Germline V CDR1 and CDR2: LGHNA, YSLEER. CDR3 length: 14 residues. V was trimmed by 0 bases and J by 7 bases, leaving 7 bases between them. The CDR3 sequence: CASSQDQKNSPLHF. CDR3 sequence (DNA): TGCGCCAGCAGCCAAGATCAAAAGAATTCACCCCTCCACTTT.

This clonotype was observed many times. The chain carries TRBV6-2 or TRBV6-3 and TRBJ1-2; D gene uncertain. Per germline, CDR1 MNHEY and CDR2 SVGEGT. The CDR3 runs to 14 residues. With 5 bases removed from V and 0 bases from J, the gap between germline ends came to 10 bases. CDR3: CASSDRVANYGYTF. For the CDR3, the DNA is TGTGCCAGCAGTGACCGAGTCGCTAACTATGGCTACACCTTC.

J is TRBJ2-5 and V is TRBV7-8; D tentatively fits TRBD1 or TRBD2 (5 bases each). V was shortened by 6 bases and J by 1 base, with 15 bases between the two germline ends. This CDR3 has 15 residues. Germline CDR1 is SGHVS and CDR2 is FQNEAQ. The DNA of the CDR3 is TGTGCCAGCAGTCCGGCCTGGGGGTTCCAAGAGACCCAGTACTTC. Its protein product is CASSPAWGFQETQYF.

This clonotype showed up many times. The chain carries TRBV6-1 and TRBJ1-2; D perhaps matches TRBD1 (6 bases). The CDR3 length is 15 residues. Germline V gives CDR1 MNHNS, CDR2 SASEGT. V was cut by 2 bases and J by 4 bases, with 14 bases left in between. CDR3 residues: CASSEPRRGSYGYTF. The CDR3 DNA is TGTGCCAGCAGTGAACCCAGAAGGGGGTCCTATGGCTACACCTTC.